The following is a TCR beta chain sequence with its context. What it binds is not known. Losses at the gene ends were 3 bases for V and 7 bases for J; bases not matched to a gene: 2. This CDR3 contains 15 residues. Per germline, CDR1 SEHNR and CDR2 FQNEAQ (reference sequence). TCRdb fed the PCR reads into MiXCR, producing one record per CDR3 protein. In the table there are 15,000 to 20,000 distinct CDR3 sequences, roughly half of which are singletons. This sample was included in a study of esophageal squamous cell carcinoma under preoperative chemotherapy. Indicated time point: before preoperative PTX-NDP chemotherapy. Study conclusions and caveats: After paclitaxel-nedaplatin, abundant clones were more likely to contract than amplify.

This specimen was taken from a patient given preoperative chemotherapy. The clonotype originates from a human donor with esophageal squamous cell carcinoma. The donor label of this sample is uncertain. The chain combines TRBV7-9 with TRBJ2-1; 14 nucleotides line up with TRBD2. CDR3 coding DNA: TGTGCCAGCAGCTTCGGGACTAGCGGGAGTAATGAGCAGTTCTTC. It is translated as CASSFGTSGSNEQFF.